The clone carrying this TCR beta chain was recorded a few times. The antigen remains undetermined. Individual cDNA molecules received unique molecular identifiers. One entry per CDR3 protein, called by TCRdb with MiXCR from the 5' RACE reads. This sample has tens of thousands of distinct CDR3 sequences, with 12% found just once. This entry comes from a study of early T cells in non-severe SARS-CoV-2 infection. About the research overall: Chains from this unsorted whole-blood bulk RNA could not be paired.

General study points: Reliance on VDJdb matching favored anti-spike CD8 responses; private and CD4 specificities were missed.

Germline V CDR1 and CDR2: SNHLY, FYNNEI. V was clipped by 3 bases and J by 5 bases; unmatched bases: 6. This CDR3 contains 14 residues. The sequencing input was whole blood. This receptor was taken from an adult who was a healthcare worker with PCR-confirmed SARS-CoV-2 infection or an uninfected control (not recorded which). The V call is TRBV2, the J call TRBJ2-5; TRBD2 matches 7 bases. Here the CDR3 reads CASSEEAGEETQYF. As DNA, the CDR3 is TGTGCCAGCAGTGAGGAGGCGGGAGAGGAGACCCAGTACTTC.